A single sample gave rise to the 18 T cell receptor beta chains below, sequenced in a study of shared T cell receptors in the human thymus. Assay: immunoSEQ multiplex PCR; the TCRdb copy retains only in-frame clones and omits some. The sample holds roughly 550,000 clones; 75% to 80% are singletons and the top ten take roughly 0.013%. In addition, the sample was reused for a study of human thymus T cells.

Sequencing was performed on thymocytes. The receptors were gathered from a boy younger than two with a congenital heart defect.

The gene calls are TRBV29-1 and TRBJ2-1; perhaps TRBD1 as D (6 bases). The CDR3 has 14 residues. Germline V lookup: CDR1 SQVTM, CDR2 ANQGSEA. Between the trimmed V and J ends, which lost 8 bases and 4 bases, there was a span of 18 bases. In DNA, the CDR3 is TGCAGCCCTATCGGGGCAGGGGAATACAATGAGCAGTTCTTC. This gives the protein CSPIGAGEYNEQFF.

This rearrangement joins TRBV30 to TRBJ2-7; 8 positions agree with TRBD1. CDR3 length: 13 residues. Germline values: CDR1 GTSNPN, CDR2 SVGIG (reference sequence). The V and J ends lost 4 bases and 2 bases, in that order; junction bases with no gene match: 4. CDR3 amino acids: CAWTTGVTYEQYF. The CDR3 DNA sequence: TGTGCCTGGACGACAGGGGTCACCTACGAGCAGTACTTC.

The chain couples TRBV5-6 to TRBJ2-1, with TRBD2 matching over 9 bases. The CDR3 totals 19 residues. The V gene's germline CDR1 is SGHDT and CDR2 YYEEEE. Unmatched junction bases numbered 18, after V lost 3 bases and J lost 5 bases. The CDR3 loop is CASSSGAGGEAPHHNEQFF. In DNA, the CDR3 is TGTGCCAGCAGCTCGGGGGCGGGGGGGGAGGCTCCTCACCACAATGAGCAGTTCTTC. The variable domain in full, completed from reference TRBV5-6 and TRBJ2-1, reads DAGVTQSPTHLIKTRGQQVTLRCSPKSGHDTVSWYQQALGQGPQFIFQYYEEEERQRGNFPDRFSGHQFPNYSSELNVNALLLGDSALYLCASSSGAGGEAPHHNEQFFGPGTRLTVL.

The chain employs TRBV2 and TRBJ2-5, with 12 bases that match TRBD2. This CDR3 contains 16 residues. V lost 8 bases and J lost 1; bases outside the gene matches: 8. The germline gives CDR1 SNHLY, CDR2 FYNNEI. The CDR3, as DNA: TGTGCCAGCGAAGATAGGACTAGCGGGACCCAAGAGACCCAGTACTTC. Amino acids: CASEDRTSGTQETQYF.

In its sample, this clone was seen a few times. The V call is TRBV4-3, the J call TRBJ1-4; 7 nucleotides align to TRBD1. CDR3 length: 17 amino acids. V shed 1 base and J 2 bases; nucleotides not matched to a gene: 7. The germline CDR1 and CDR2 sequences are LGHNA and YSLEER. CDR3 coding DNA: TGCGCCAGCAGCCAAGCAGGGGCCAGGGGGACTAATGAAAAACTGTTTTTT. Its translation: CASSQAGARGTNEKLFF.

The V call is TRBV5-1, the J call TRBJ2-4; D is perhaps TRBD1 (6 bases). V was cut by 3 bases and J by 0 bases, with 10 bases left in between. Germline V CDR1 and CDR2: SGHRS, YFSETQ. CDR3 length equals 15 residues. The CDR3 region has the DNA TGCGCCAGCAGCTCGGGACAACTAGCCAAAAACATTCAGTACTTC. Protein product: CASSSGQLAKNIQYF.

This sequence joins TRBV5-8 and TRBJ1-2, with 7 bases matching TRBD1. The junction had 8 bases not matched to a gene; V was cut back by 2 bases and J by 4 bases. The germline CDR1 and CDR2 sequences are SGHTS and YDEGEE. The CDR3 has 15 amino acids. The DNA for the CDR3 is TGTGCCAGCAGCTTATTTGCAGGGGGAGGCTATGGCTACACCTTC. This codes for CASSLFAGGGYGYTF.

The chain recombines TRBV4-3 with TRBJ2-7; 14 bases map to TRBD2. Germline-derived CDR1 and CDR2 are LGHNA and YSLEER. The CDR3 is made up of 17 amino acids. Germline trimming cut 0 bases from V and 6 bases from J; bases unmatched to any gene: 7. The CDR3 bases are TGCGCCAGCAGCCAAGATCGACTAGCGGGAGGGCCGGGCGAGCAGTACTTC. Its protein product is CASSQDRLAGGPGEQYF.

The chain links TRBV27 to TRBJ2-7; TRBD2 matches 8 bases. The CDR3 is made up of 15 amino acids. The J segment lost 3 bases and the V segment lost 6 bases, leaving 10 bases of the junction unmatched. Per the germline V gene, CDR1 is MNHEY and CDR2 is SMNVEV (reference sequence). CDR3 in amino acids: CASRWSGGPIYEQYF. The CDR3 nucleotides are TGTGCCAGCAGGTGGTCGGGAGGGCCGATCTACGAGCAGTACTTC.

The chain combines TRBV4-3 with TRBJ2-6; 7 bases match TRBD1. The CDR3 has 22 amino acids. Germline values: CDR1 LGHNA, CDR2 YSLEER. The ends lost 0 bases at V and 0 bases at J; junction bases unmatched: 17. The chain's CDR3 is CASSQDTFRQGRPGSGANVLTF. The CDR3 nucleotides are TGCGCCAGCAGCCAAGATACTTTCCGACAGGGCCGTCCCGGCTCTGGGGCCAACGTCCTGACTTTC.

This chain uses TRBV28 with TRBJ2-7, with D tentatively TRBD1 (5 bases). CDR3 length equals 15 residues. The V end lost 10 bases, the J end lost 3 bases, and 22 bases lay between the germline ends. Germline V gives CDR1 MDHEN, CDR2 SYDVKM. The CDR3 coding sequence is TGTGCCACCCGAGACAGCCCTAGGGTTGTCTACGAGCAGTACTTC. Protein product: CATRDSPRVVYEQYF. The variable domain in full, completed from reference TRBV28 and TRBJ2-7, reads DVKVTQSSRYLVKRTGEKVFLECVQDMDHENMFWYRQDPGLGLRLIYFSYDVKMKEKGDIPEGYSVSREKKERFSLILESASTNQTSMYLCATRDSPRVVYEQYFGPGTRLTVT.

V usage is TRBV15 and J usage is TRBJ2-3; 10 bases line up with TRBD2. The germline gives CDR1 LNHNV, CDR2 YYDKDF (reference sequence). Trimming removed 3 bases from V and 3 bases from J; junction bases left unmatched: 0. The CDR3 spans 14 residues. DNA of the CDR3: TGTGCCACCAGCAGTAGCGGGAGGACAGATACGCAGTATTTT. Protein: CATSSSGRTDTQYF.

The V call is TRBV11-3, the J call TRBJ2-7; D might be TRBD2 (5 bases). V was shortened by 8 bases and J by 9 bases, with 26 bases between the two germline ends. The CDR3 totals 15 residues. Germline CDR1 is SGHNT and CDR2 is YENEEA. The CDR3 sequence is CASRDERHDPLGQYF. DNA for the CDR3: TGTGCCAGCCGAGACGAGCGGCACGACCCCTTAGGGCAGTACTTC.

This clone has a handful of counts. The CDR3 loop is CASSFEASNQPQHF. The DNA for the CDR3 is TGTGCCAGCAGCTTTGAGGCTAGCAATCAGCCCCAGCATTTT. This chain uses TRBV5-5 with TRBJ1-5; D ambiguous. This CDR3 has 14 amino acids. CDR1 SGHKS and CDR2 YYEKEE come from the germline V gene (reference sequence). V was trimmed by 2 bases and J by 0 bases, leaving 6 bases between them.

The chain employs TRBV7-9 and TRBJ1-4, with D maybe TRBD1 (5 bases). Germline V lookup: CDR1 SEHNR, CDR2 FQNEAQ (reference sequence). The CDR3 runs to 16 residues. The V end lost 5 bases, the J end lost 2 bases, and 15 bases lay between the germline ends. CDR3 loop: CASSLPRVGTNEKLFF. The CDR3 DNA sequence: TGTGCCAGCAGCCTGCCCAGGGTAGGGACTAATGAAAAACTGTTTTTT.

The chain joins TRBV4-2 to TRBJ2-1; D unclear. This CDR3 region has 16 residues. Trimming removed 4 bases from V and 1 base from J, with 14 bases in between. The V gene's germline CDR1 is LGHNA and CDR2 YNFKEQ. The CDR3, as DNA: TGTGCCAGCAGCCCCGCGGTGTGGAAGTCCTACAATGAGCAGTTCTTC. Its translation: CASSPAVWKSYNEQFF.

The rearrangement joins TRBV4-1 to TRBJ2-5; D possibly corresponds to TRBD2 (5 bases). CDR1 is MGHRA and CDR2 is YSYEKL in the germline V gene. This CDR3 region has 14 residues. V was cut by 2 bases and J by 5 bases, with 12 bases left in between. CDR3 protein: CASSQYGRGETQYF. Here the CDR3 DNA reads TGCGCCAGCAGCCAATACGGGCGAGGGGAGACCCAGTACTTC.

The gene calls are TRBV28 and TRBJ1-5, with D possibly matching TRBD1 (6 bases). Germline loops: CDR1 MDHEN, CDR2 SYDVKM. The CDR3 contains 17 residues. V was shortened by 4 bases and J by 1 base, with 17 bases between the two germline ends. CDR3 amino acids: CASSSRTNRVSNQPQHF. CDR3 sequence (DNA): TGTGCCAGCAGTTCTCGTACTAACAGGGTGAGCAATCAGCCCCAGCATTTT.